These 20 T cell receptor beta chains came from one sample sequenced in a study of blood T cell repertoires in COVID-19. Generated by immunoSEQ multiplex PCR, the TCRdb table keeps only in-frame clones and is missing some. The table has some 300,000 clones, just under 90% seen once. What was sequenced was peripheral blood. The receptors derive from a woman aged 45-65 years with COVID-19, enrolled during active disease.

The chain carries TRBV11-2 and TRBJ2-7, with TRBD1 matching 7 bases. Germline loops: CDR1 SGHAT, CDR2 FQNNGV. Germline trimming cut 1 base from V and 0 bases from J; bases unmatched to any gene: 6. The CDR3 is made up of 16 amino acids. CDR3: CASSLGQGASSYEQYF. Written as DNA, the CDR3 is TGTGCCAGCAGCTTAGGACAGGGCGCTAGCTCCTACGAGCAGTACTTC.

The gene calls are TRBV14 and TRBJ2-2; TRBD1 might be the D (5 bases). V lost 5 bases, J lost 4 bases, and 14 bases lay in between. Germline V gene data show CDR1 as SGHDN and CDR2 as FVKESK. This CDR3 is built from 15 residues. CDR3 amino acids: CASSLRARATGELFF. The CDR3 DNA reads TGTGCCAGCAGCTTACGGGCCAGGGCCACCGGGGAGCTGTTTTTT.

The V call is TRBV27, the J call TRBJ1-2; D might be TRBD1 (6 bases). This CDR3 contains 13 residues. CDR1 and CDR2 from the germline V gene are MNHEY and SMNVEV (reference sequence). Trimming cost V 6 bases and J 6 bases, with 14 bases left between them. The CDR3, as DNA: TGTGCCAGCAGATCGATTTACAGGGATGGCTACACCTTC. Translating gives CASRSIYRDGYTF.

The chain combines TRBV11-3 with TRBJ2-1; 8 positions agree with TRBD1. The CDR3 covers 13 residues. J was trimmed by 7 bases and V by 6 bases; bases with no gene match: 5. CDR1 and CDR2 (germline): SGHNT, YENEEA. DNA for the CDR3: TGTGCCAGCAGATTGACAGGGGTGAATGAGCAGTTCTTC. Its protein product is CASRLTGVNEQFF.

The CDR3 is CASSWGTANTEAFF. As DNA, the CDR3 is TGCGCCAGCAGCTGGGGGACAGCGAACACTGAAGCTTTCTTT. V usage is TRBV5-1 and J usage is TRBJ1-1, with 7 bases matching TRBD1. Germline assignment: CDR1 SGHRS and CDR2 YFSETQ. J lost 1 base, V lost 3 bases, and 3 bases had no gene match. The CDR3 spans 14 residues.

The genes are TRBV6-5 and TRBJ1-1; no reliable D call. The germline V gene encodes CDR1 MNHEY and CDR2 SVGAGI. Trimming took off 2 bases at V and 4 bases at J, with 17 bases between the two ends. The CDR3 covers 16 residues. The CDR3 nucleotides are TGTGCCAGCAGTTACACGAGAGCCATTTGGAGCACTGAAGCTTTCTTT. As protein: CASSYTRAIWSTEAFF.

V gene TRBV7-3 combines with J gene TRBJ2-1; TRBD2 aligns across 7 bases. V gave up 6 bases and J gave up 2 bases; unmatched junction bases: 4. Germline loops: CDR1 SGHTA, CDR2 FQGTGA. This CDR3 comprises 14 residues. The CDR3 loop is CASRWAGAYNEQFF. The CDR3 DNA follows: TGTGCCAGCAGGTGGGCGGGAGCCTACAATGAGCAGTTCTTC. Supplemented by reference TRBV7-3 and TRBJ2-1, the full variable domain reads GAGVSQTPSNKVTEKGKYVELRCDPISGHTALYWYRQSLGQGPEFLIYFQGTGAADDSGLPNDRFFAVRPEGSVSTLKIQRTERGDSAVYLCASRWAGAYNEQFFGPGTRLTVL.

The chain uses TRBV6-2 or TRBV6-3 and TRBJ2-5, with 7 bases that match TRBD2. Germline CDR1 reads MNHEY; CDR2 reads SVGEGT. V gave up 4 bases and J gave up 1 base; unmatched junction bases: 12. CDR3 length: 17 residues. The CDR3 bases are TGTGCCAGCAGTTCCCACTACAGACTAGCCGCCCAAGAGACCCAGTACTTC. Amino acid sequence: CASSSHYRLAAQETQYF.

V usage is TRBV7-2 and J usage is TRBJ2-3; TRBD1 agrees at 11 bases. The germline CDR1 and CDR2 sequences are SGHTA and FQGNSA. The CDR3 loop spans 17 amino acids. The trim removed 0 bases at V and 4 bases at J, leaving 6 bases unmatched. CDR3 loop: CASSLAVRTGGPDTQYF. The CDR3 DNA is TGTGCCAGCAGCTTAGCTGTTCGGACAGGGGGCCCAGATACGCAGTATTTT.

This chain links TRBV28 with TRBJ1-2, with D unclear. The germline CDR1 and CDR2 sequences are MDHEN and SYDVKM. The CDR3 extends over 11 amino acids. V was cut by 9 bases and J by 5 bases, with 10 bases left in between. This CDR3 reads CARTGKYGYTF. In DNA, the CDR3 is TGTGCCAGGACGGGGAAGTATGGCTACACCTTC.

The chain couples TRBV11-2 to TRBJ1-1; 9 bases are a match to TRBD1. The CDR3 extends over 15 amino acids. Germline V gene data show CDR1 as SGHAT and CDR2 as FQNNGV. V shed 5 bases and J 4 bases; nucleotides not matched to a gene: 8. The CDR3: CASSPTQGASTEAFF. CDR3 nucleotide sequence: TGTGCCAGCAGCCCAACACAGGGGGCGAGCACTGAAGCTTTCTTT.

The chain combines TRBV9 with TRBJ2-3; tentative D call: TRBD2 (6 bases). Germline assignment: CDR1 SGDLS and CDR2 YYNGEE. Trimming removed 5 bases from V and 4 bases from J, with 11 bases in between. The CDR3 runs to 13 residues. CDR3 loop: CASREGVADTQYF. The CDR3, as DNA: TGTGCCAGCAGGGAGGGTGTGGCAGATACGCAGTATTTT.

The chain is built from TRBV30 and TRBJ1-2; TRBD1 matches at 12 bases. The germline V gene has CDR1 GTSNPN and CDR2 SVGIG (reference sequence). V lost 3 bases, J lost 4 bases, and 15 bases stayed unmatched. The CDR3 extends over 18 amino acids. CDR3 sequence (DNA): TGTGCCTGGAGACTCGGGACAGGGGGCTTTAAGGGTCCCTATGGCTACACCTTC. Protein sequence: CAWRLGTGGFKGPYGYTF.

The chain combines TRBV24-1 with TRBJ1-2; 7 bases fit TRBD1. This CDR3 is 14 amino acids long. Germline V gene sequence: CDR1 KGHDR, CDR2 SFDVKD. Germline trimming cut 5 bases from V and 6 bases from J; bases unmatched to any gene: 8. The CDR3 here is CATSGLDRVDGYTF. Written as DNA, the CDR3 is TGTGCCACCAGTGGGCTCGACAGGGTAGATGGCTACACCTTC.

The J gene is TRBJ2-7, the V gene TRBV18; possibly TRBD1 for D (5 bases). With 2 bases removed from V and 0 bases from J, the gap between germline ends came to 17 bases. The CDR3 consists of 17 residues. Germline lookup yields CDR1 KGHSH and CDR2 LQKENI. CDR3 DNA: TGTGCCAGCTCACCAGGAAAAGGGGCCGAAAGCTCCTACGAGCAGTACTTC. It yields the protein CASSPGKGAESSYEQYF. The whole variable domain, filled in from reference TRBV18 and TRBJ2-7, reads NAGVMQNPRHLVRRRGQEARLRCSPMKGHSHVYWYRQLPEEGLKFMVYLQKENIIDESGMPKERFSAEFPKEGPSILRIQQVVRGDSAAYFCASSPGKGAESSYEQYFGPGTRLTVT.

This chain uses TRBV5-6 with TRBJ2-7; TRBD1 might be the D (5 bases). The CDR3 contains 13 residues. The V end lost 2 bases, the J end lost 2 bases, and 8 bases lay between the germline ends. Looked up from germline, CDR1 is SGHDT and CDR2 is YYEEEE. CDR3 amino acids: CASSFGRAYEQYF. Here the CDR3 DNA reads TGTGCCAGCAGCTTTGGCAGGGCCTACGAGCAGTACTTC. Filled out from reference TRBV5-6 and TRBJ2-7, the complete variable domain reads DAGVTQSPTHLIKTRGQQVTLRCSPKSGHDTVSWYQQALGQGPQFIFQYYEEEERQRGNFPDRFSGHQFPNYSSELNVNALLLGDSALYLCASSFGRAYEQYFGPGTRLTVT.

The CDR3 nucleotides are TGTGCCAGCAGCTATTTGGGGGGGAACACTGAAGCTTTCTTT. It codes for CASSYLGGNTEAFF. V usage is TRBV7-2 and J usage is TRBJ1-1, with D tentatively TRBD1 (5 bases). The CDR3 spans 14 residues. Germline lookup yields CDR1 SGHTA and CDR2 FQGNSA. V was trimmed by 4 bases and J by 1 base, leaving 10 bases between them.

The genes are TRBV5-1 and TRBJ1-4; TRBD1 matches 9 bases. The CDR3 covers 17 residues. J lost 3 bases, V lost 3 bases, and 9 bases had no gene match. CDR1 is SGHRS, CDR2 YFSETQ, per germline. Written as DNA, the CDR3 is TGCGCCAGCAGCTGGAGCCCTGACAGGGGGGCTAATGAAAAACTGTTTTTT. Amino acid sequence: CASSWSPDRGANEKLFF.

The chain is built from TRBV6-2 or TRBV6-3 and TRBJ2-5; maybe TRBD1 (5 bases). Germline V gives CDR1 MNHEY, CDR2 SVGEGT. This CDR3 comprises 13 residues. V lost 5 bases and J 5 bases, leaving 12 bases between the germline ends. CDR3 residues: CASSPRRVETQYF. CDR3 in DNA: TGTGCCAGCAGTCCCCGCAGGGTTGAGACCCAGTACTTC.

The chain links TRBV30 to TRBJ2-7; 10 bases are shared with TRBD2. Germline CDR1 and CDR2: GTSNPN and SVGIG (reference sequence). The CDR3 is 18 amino acids. The ends lost 2 bases at V and 4 bases at J; junction bases unmatched: 17. The CDR3 DNA sequence: TGTGCCTGGAGTCGGCCTAGCGGGAGCCGGGACAGGAGGTACGAGCAGTACTTC. This encodes CAWSRPSGSRDRRYEQYF.